The clone carrying this T cell receptor (beta chain) was seen once. Its antigen is still unknown. This sample is drawn from a study of T cell repertoires in cytomegalovirus infection. Study-wide context: Used in the study were CMV epitopes, some recently identified and HLA-C-restricted, others well-studied and HLA-B-restricted. Public TCR beta signatures marked donors with CMV infection and the matching HLA.

The CDR3 length is 17 residues. The V and J ends lost 3 bases and 3 bases respectively, with 22 bases between them. CDR1 is DFQATT, CDR2 SNEGSKA, per germline (reference sequence). Whole-study findings and limits: CMV carriers with the relevant HLA were identified by cumulative public TCR beta family frequency. The ex vivo response was dominated by HLA-C-restricted CMV-specific TCR beta clonotypes.

TCRdb re-called the reads through MiXCR, storing one row per CDR3 protein. Of over 250,000 distinct CDR3 sequences in the sample, roughly 21% are singletons; the top ten hold roughly 20%. The gene calls are TRBV20-1 and TRBJ2-3; D possibly uses TRBD1 or TRBD2 (6 bases each). Sequencing was performed on cultured PBMCs, taken from culture after CMV antigen stimulation. The TCR was taken from a human donor in good health (CMV status not recorded). Some clones in this sample may be carry-over from other donors' samples. The CDR3 nucleotides read TGCAGTGCTAGGTCTAGAGGGGGAGGTAAGGGGACAGATACGCAGTATTTT. Protein product: CSARSRGGGKGTDTQYF.